The clone carrying this T cell receptor (beta chain) was counted many times. Blood sampling occurred at first hyperthyroidism diagnosis, ahead of any ophthalmopathy symptoms. The sample belongs to a study of T cells in Graves' hyperthyroidism and ophthalmopathy. The CDR3 covers 14 residues. The V gene lost 4 bases and the J gene lost 4 bases, with 12 bases spanning the gap. Germline CDR1 reads SGHDN; CDR2 reads FVKESK. Amplification of TCR beta CDR3 regions used RNA as the template. First-round RT-PCR of the TCR CDR3 relied on the HTBI primer set. TCRdb re-derived calls from the multiplex PCR reads in MiXCR, one entry per CDR3 protein. Of about 580,000 distinct CDR3 sequences listed, about 15% are singletons.

The chain links TRBV14 to TRBJ2-3; D not resolved. Sample: blood. The TCR originated in a woman aged 25 to 45 with Graves' hyperthyroidism that later progressed to Graves' ophthalmopathy. The CDR3 region has the DNA TGTGCCAGCAGCCCGACGACTCGTCCAGATACGCAGTATTTT. Encoded protein: CASSPTTRPDTQYF.